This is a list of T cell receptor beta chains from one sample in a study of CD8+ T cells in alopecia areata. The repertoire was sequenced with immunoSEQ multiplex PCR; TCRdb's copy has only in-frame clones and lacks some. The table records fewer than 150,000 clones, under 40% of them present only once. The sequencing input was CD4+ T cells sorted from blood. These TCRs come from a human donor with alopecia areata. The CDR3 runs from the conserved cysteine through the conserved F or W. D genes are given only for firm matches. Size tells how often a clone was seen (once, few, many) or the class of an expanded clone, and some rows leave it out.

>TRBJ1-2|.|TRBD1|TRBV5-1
TGCGCCAGCAGCTTGGCGACAGGGGGCGATGGCTACACCTTC
CASSLATGGDGYTF
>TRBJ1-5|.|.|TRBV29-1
TGCAGCGTGGGAGGTCAGGGCAGTCAGCCCCAGCATTTT
CSVGGQGSQPQHF
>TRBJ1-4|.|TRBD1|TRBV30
TGTGCCTGCCCGGGACAGTTAAATGAAAAACTGTTTTTT
CACPGQLNEKLFF
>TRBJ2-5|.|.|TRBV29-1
TGCAGCGTTGAAATCCGCCACGGGGAGACCCAGTACTTC
CSVEIRHGETQYF
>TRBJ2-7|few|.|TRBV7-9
TGTGCCAGCAGCGGACATAACACAGGGGAGGACGAGCAGTACTTC
CASSGHNTGEDEQYF
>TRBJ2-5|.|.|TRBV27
TGTGCCAGCAGTTCGTGGACTGAAGAGACCCAGTACTTC
CASSSWTEETQYF
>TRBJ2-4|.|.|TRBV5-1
TGCGCCAGCAGCCCGAAAGCCTTC
CASSPKAF
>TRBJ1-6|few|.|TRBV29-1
TGCAGCGTTGCGGGGGAAACTCATAATTCACCCCTCCACTTT
CSVAGETHNSPLHF
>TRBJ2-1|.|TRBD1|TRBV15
TGTGCCACCAGCTCCCGCCTAGCAGGGGGCTCCTACAATGAGCAGTTCTTC
CATSSRLAGGSYNEQFF
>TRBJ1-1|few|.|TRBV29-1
TGCAGCGCGACTCAGGGGAGCCACACTGAAGCTTTCTTT
CSATQGSHTEAFF
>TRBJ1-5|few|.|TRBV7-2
TGTGCCAGCAGCTTCAAGGGCGACAGCAATCAGCCCCAGCATTTT
CASSFKGDSNQPQHF
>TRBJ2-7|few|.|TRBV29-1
TGCAGCGTTGCCCTCCTCAGCATTTCCTACGAGCAGTACTTC
CSVALLSISYEQYF
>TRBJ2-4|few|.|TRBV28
TGTGCCAGCCGGACCCTCGGGGGAAAAAACATTCAGTACTTC
CASRTLGGKNIQYF
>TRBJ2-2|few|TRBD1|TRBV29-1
TGCAGCGTGGGACAGGGGTACACCGGGGAGCTGTTTTTT
CSVGQGYTGELFF
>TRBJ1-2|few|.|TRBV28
TGTGCCACCGGGACAAGCCGCGGCTACACCTTC
CATGTSRGYTF
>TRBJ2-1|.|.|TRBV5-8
TGTGCCAGCAGCTTGGAGTTCGCGGGACCGAAGTTCTTC
CASSLEFAGPKFF
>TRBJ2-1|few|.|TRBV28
TGTGCCAGCGTGTCCCCCGCTGCTCTTTTCCAGTTCTTC
CASVSPAALFQFF
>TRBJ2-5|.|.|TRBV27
TGTGCCAGCAGTTTATATTTGGGGGGTGAAGAGACCCAGTACTTC
CASSLYLGGEETQYF
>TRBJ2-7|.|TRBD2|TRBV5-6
TGTGCCAGCAGCTTGGAACTAGCGGGAGGTATAGAGCAGTACTTC
CASSLELAGGIEQYF